These 13 T cell receptor beta chains were all obtained from the same sample, sequenced in a study of blood T cell repertoires in COVID-19. The table came from immunoSEQ multiplex PCR; TCRdb's copy has only in-frame clones and leaves some out. The data show fewer than 75,000 clones, nearly 90% seen once. Input material: peripheral blood. The source is a man between 70 and 80 years old with acute or convalescent COVID-19.

As concerns this clone: At one end the junction does not follow the germline gene, possibly because of a read error. The genes are TRBV7-7 and TRBJ2-5; 11 bases match TRBD1. The CDR3 extends over 15 amino acids. Germline V gene lookup returns CDR1 SSHAT and CDR2 FNYEAQ (reference sequence). The CDR3 nucleotides are TGTGCTAGCAGCGCCGGACAGGGGGCCATGGAGACCCAGTACTTC. It codes for CASSAGQGAMETQYF.

The chain uses TRBV7-3 and TRBJ1-6; D perhaps matches TRBD1 (6 bases). Germline assignment: CDR1 SGHTA and CDR2 FQGTGA. Between the trimmed V and J ends, which lost 2 bases and 6 bases, there was a span of 8 bases. The CDR3 loop spans 14 amino acids. Here the CDR3 reads CASSLGGFNSPLHF. The CDR3 bases are TGTGCCAGCAGCTTAGGGGGCTTTAATTCACCCCTCCACTTT.

The chain couples TRBV5-1 to TRBJ2-3; a possible D gene is TRBD2 (5 bases). Trimming cost V 0 bases and J 0 bases, with 14 bases left between them. The CDR3 spans 17 residues. Germline values: CDR1 SGHRS, CDR2 YFSETQ. The CDR3 region has the DNA TGCGCCAGCAGCTTGGTTTGGCGGGTATCTAGCACAGATACGCAGTATTTT. Translating it yields CASSLVWRVSSTDTQYF. Based on the CDR3 plus reference TRBV5-1 and TRBJ2-3, the full variable domain is KAGVTQTPRYLIKTRGQQVTLSCSPISGHRSVSWYQQTPGQGLQFLFEYFSETQRNKGNFPGRFSGRQFSNSRSEMNVSTLELGDSALYLCASSLVWRVSSTDTQYFGPGTRLTVL.

In DNA, the CDR3 is TGTGCCAGCTCACCGGCCCGGGACAGGGGGCGCCCCTACGAGCAGTACTTC. This sequence encodes CASSPARDRGRPYEQYF. The chain links TRBV18 to TRBJ2-7, with TRBD1 identical over 12 bases. This CDR3 comprises 17 residues. Trimming cost V 3 bases and J 2 bases; bases outside gene matches: 8. Germline assignment: CDR1 KGHSH and CDR2 LQKENI.

The chain combines TRBV6-5 with TRBJ1-3, with D perhaps matching TRBD1 (5 bases). CDR3 length: 16 amino acids. The V gene's germline CDR1 is MNHEY and CDR2 SVGAGI. The V and J ends lost 2 bases and 1 base respectively, with 12 bases between them. The CDR3 DNA is TGTGCCAGCAGTTACGGGCGGGGCAGTTCTGGAAACACCATATATTTT. Amino acids: CASSYGRGSSGNTIYF.

The rearrangement links TRBV7-2 to TRBJ1-2; D perhaps matches TRBD1 (5 bases). The CDR3 covers 15 residues. Germline assignment: CDR1 SGHTA and CDR2 FQGNSA. V lost 6 bases to trimming and J lost 3 bases, with 17 bases between them. The CDR3 protein is CASRPQGRVDYGYTF. The CDR3 DNA sequence: TGTGCCAGCAGACCCCAGGGAAGGGTGGACTATGGCTACACCTTC.

The rearrangement joins TRBV4-3 to TRBJ2-5; 13 positions agree with TRBD2. V lost 4 bases to trimming and J lost 1 base; unmatched junction nucleotides: 12. Germline V gene sequence: CDR1 LGHNA, CDR2 YSLEER. The CDR3 has 19 residues. CDR3 in DNA: TGCGCCAGCAGCCGACAAACCACTAGCGGGGGGGGCCTCCAAGAGACCCAGTACTTC. Translation gives CASSRQTTSGGGLQETQYF.

This chain connects TRBV27 to TRBJ2-5; 7 nucleotides match TRBD1. Looked up from germline, CDR1 is MNHEY and CDR2 is SMNVEV (reference sequence). The CDR3 length is 15 residues. Trimming took 5 bases from V and 1 from J; bases not matched to a gene: 7. Here the CDR3 DNA reads TGTGCCAGCAGTCTAGTACAGGGGCCCCAAGAGACCCAGTACTTC. This codes for CASSLVQGPQETQYF.

This clone occurred a few times. The chain uses TRBV7-2 and TRBJ2-5; TRBD1 matches 7 bases. CDR1 and CDR2 from the germline V gene are SGHTA and FQGNSA. The junction had 7 bases not matched to a gene; V was cut back by 4 bases and J by 5 bases. This CDR3 contains 14 residues. The CDR3 loop is CASSSGTDAETQYF. The CDR3 region has the DNA TGTGCCAGCAGCTCCGGGACAGATGCTGAGACCCAGTACTTC.

This clone was seen only a few times. The rearrangement links TRBV7-3 to TRBJ2-5; 10 bases agree with TRBD2. The ends lost 2 bases at V and 4 bases at J; junction bases unmatched: 7. Germline V gene lookup returns CDR1 SGHTA and CDR2 FQGTGA. The CDR3 has 16 amino acids. CDR3 sequence: CASSLERGGAGETQYF. Here the CDR3 DNA reads TGTGCCAGCAGCTTAGAGCGGGGGGGCGCGGGAGAGACCCAGTACTTC.

This clone was seen a single time. Written as DNA, the CDR3 is TGTGCCAGCAGTTCGGGGGGCATTGAAAAACTGTTTTTT. This gives the protein CASSSGGIEKLFF. The rearrangement links TRBV6-6 to TRBJ1-4; tentatively, D is TRBD1 (6 bases). CDR3 length: 13 amino acids. Germline-derived CDR1 and CDR2 are MNHNY and SVGAGI (reference sequence). V was shortened by 4 bases and J by 7 bases, with 10 bases between the two germline ends.

This clone was detected once. The rearrangement links TRBV5-1 to TRBJ1-2, with 8 bases identical to TRBD1. CDR1 is SGHRS and CDR2 is YFSETQ in the germline V gene. J lost 5 bases, V lost 0 bases, and 3 bases had no gene match. This CDR3 is built from 14 residues. The CDR3: CASSLAGQEYGYTF. Here the CDR3 DNA reads TGCGCCAGCAGCTTGGCGGGACAGGAATATGGCTACACCTTC.

The chain carries TRBV7-8 and TRBJ1-1; D not certain. CDR3 size: 13 residues. The germline gives CDR1 SGHVS, CDR2 FQNEAQ. Trimming stripped 5 bases from V and 0 bases from J, with 7 bases between. CDR3 coding DNA: TGTGCCAGCAGCCGTCTTCTGAACACTGAAGCTTTCTTT. Translation gives CASSRLLNTEAFF.